This T cell receptor (beta chain) was captured by sequencing in a study of cytomegalovirus exposure and HLA in healthy donors. Study-wide background: About 85 million unique TCR sequences came from HLA-typed donors in an early release.

The length of the CDR3 is 16 residues. Trimming at V came to 5 bases and at J to 2 bases, leaving 9 bases not matched to a gene. Germline CDR1 is LNHDA and CDR2 is SQIVND (reference sequence). Study-wide findings and caveats: The availability of immune exposure information extended only to CMV serostatus. Presence/absence analyses supposed approximately even sequencing depth among donors.

In regard to this clone: Antigen: not known.

The primer mix had 60 Vbeta and 13 Jbeta primers. TCRdb keeps only in-frame clones here, not all; method: immunoSEQ multiplex PCR. The repertoire holds approximately 100,000 clones, with roughly three quarters as singletons. This chain connects TRBV19 to TRBJ2-3; TRBD1 matches at 8 bases. Sample: PBMCs. This clonotype originated in a woman aged 40 to 50 in good health and CMV-seropositive. CDR3 protein: CASSPIDRGNTDTQYF. In DNA, the CDR3 is TGTGCCAGTAGTCCCATAGACAGGGGCAACACAGATACGCAGTATTTT.